This T cell receptor beta chain was obtained from a study of shared T cell receptors in the human thymus. Trimming took 3 bases from V and 5 from J, leaving 18 bases between them. Germline CDR1 SGHTS, CDR2 YDEGEE. This CDR3 has 15 residues. Data came from immunoSEQ multiplex PCR; TCRdb stores just in-frame clones and leaves some out. The sample lists some 760,000 clones, approximately 85% seen once, with around 0.01% in the top ten. The same specimen was also included in a second study, on human thymus T cells. That source reports: The donors were infants in Finland with congenital heart defects, otherwise immunologically healthy. Resected material from corrective heart surgery provided the thymus tissue analysed. Highly overlapping thymic repertoires among unrelated individuals were reported in related research.

The chain uses TRBV5-8 and TRBJ2-7; the D gene is possibly TRBD1 (6 bases). The sequence derives from a girl under three years old with a congenital heart defect. Sequenced material: thymocytes. CDR3 DNA sequence: TGTGCCAGCAGCTCCCCACAGGGAAAACAAGACGAGCAGTACTTC. It codes for CASSSPQGKQDEQYF.